This T cell receptor (beta chain) was profiled in a study of OX40 agonist ivuxolimab in advanced cancers. Across the whole study: A male proportion of around 86% was recorded, with mean age approximately 57 years and range about 20 to 85.

Data came from immunoSEQ multiplex PCR; TCRdb stores just in-frame clones and leaves some out. The sample yields around 91,000 clones, roughly 87% seen once. V lost 3 bases and J lost 2, with 8 bases in between. CDR3 length: 15 residues. Germline V gene lookup returns CDR1 LNHDA and CDR2 SQIVND (reference sequence). A word on this clone: What it binds is unknown.

Findings of the study overall: Some of the nonresponding patients also showed low levels of normalized T-cell clonal expansion.

The chain uses TRBV19 and TRBJ2-6; D remains unclear. This material consisted of CD4+ or CD8+ T cells sorted from blood, taken in a trial of the OX40 agonist ivuxolimab. The sequence came from an adult with an advanced solid tumor such as melanoma, head and neck, liver or kidney cancer. The DNA for the CDR3 is TGTGCCAGTAGTATTATAGGGACTGGGGCCAACGTCCTGACTTTC. As protein: CASSIIGTGANVLTF.